Each of the 32 T cell receptor beta chains below was sequenced from the same sample in a study of T cells after yellow fever vaccination. Each CDR3 protein is one row after TCRdb ran MiXCR on the 5' RACE reads. The sample includes some 670,000 distinct CDR3 sequences, 9% to 15% seen only once; the top ten take approximately 15%. Sample: PBMCs, taken on the day of the yellow fever booster vaccination. The receptors shown here come from a young man who received the YFV17D yellow fever vaccine.

The chain employs TRBV12-3 or TRBV12-4 and TRBJ1-2; D not resolved. Trimming shortened V by 2 bases and J by 2 bases, and 9 bases separated the two germline ends. The CDR3 consists of 14 residues. This CDR3 is CASSLIPQNYGYTF. The DNA for the CDR3 is TGTGCCAGCAGTTTAATCCCACAGAACTATGGCTACACCTTC.

This clonotype was recorded a few times. V gene TRBV5-5 combines with J gene TRBJ2-7; the match to TRBD1 covers 7 bases. This CDR3 contains 13 residues. CDR1 and CDR2 (germline): SGHKS, YYEKEE (reference sequence). Trimming at V came to 0 bases and at J to 6 bases, leaving 3 bases not matched to a gene. CDR3 sequence: CASSLVGQLEQYF. In DNA form, the CDR3 reads TGTGCCAGCAGCTTGGTGGGACAGCTCGAGCAGTACTTC.

This clonotype was seen only a few times. The rearrangement links TRBV6-5 to TRBJ2-1; unclear D gene. The CDR3 loop spans 11 amino acids. Germline values: CDR1 MNHEY, CDR2 SVGAGI. Trimming took 8 bases from V and 9 from J, leaving 11 bases between them. This CDR3 reads CASGPKREQFF. CDR3 DNA: TGTGCCAGCGGGCCAAAGCGTGAGCAGTTCTTC.

The chain uses TRBV3-1 and TRBJ2-2; TRBD1 matches 9 bases. V dropped 6 bases and J dropped 6; count of bases not matched to a gene: 8. Germline assignment: CDR1 LGHDT and CDR2 YNNKEL (reference sequence). The CDR3 has 15 residues. CDR3 DNA: TGTGCCAGCAGACCAACAGGGGGCTCCCCCGGGGAGCTGTTTTTT. Translated: CASRPTGGSPGELFF.

V usage is TRBV3-1 and J usage is TRBJ2-2; D may be TRBD2 (6 bases). CDR1 and CDR2 (germline): LGHDT, YNNKEL (reference sequence). The CDR3 consists of 15 residues. Trimming took 7 bases from V and 1 from J, leaving 13 bases between them. CDR3 DNA: TGTGCCAGCAACCCGGGACTTCAGAACACCGGGGAGCTGTTTTTT. Amino acids: CASNPGLQNTGELFF.

This clonotype has a handful of counts. The chain joins TRBV30 to TRBJ1-6; D not certain. V lost 4 bases to trimming and J lost 10 bases, with 11 bases between them. Germline lookup yields CDR1 GTSNPN and CDR2 SVGIG (reference sequence). The CDR3 loop spans 12 amino acids. DNA for the CDR3: TGTGCCTGGACCAAGGGCGGCTCACCCCTCCACTTT. Residues: CAWTKGGSPLHF.

This rearrangement joins TRBV27 to TRBJ2-7; D perhaps matches TRBD2 (5 bases). V lost 10 bases and J 0 bases, leaving 16 bases between the germline ends. CDR1 MNHEY and CDR2 SMNVEV come from the germline V gene (reference sequence). This CDR3 spans 14 amino acids. The chain's CDR3 is CAIKADWSSYEQYF. CDR3 nucleotides: TGTGCCATCAAAGCGGACTGGAGCTCCTACGAGCAGTACTTC.

This clonotype was found a few times. The CDR3 DNA reads TGTGCCAGCAGACCGGACGGCTCCTACGAGCAGTACTTC. Translated, it gives CASRPDGSYEQYF. The genes are TRBV12-3 or TRBV12-4 and TRBJ2-7; D is uncertain. CDR3 length: 13 residues. V was clipped by 6 bases and J by 0 bases, with 9 bases between them.

The CDR3 loop is CASSGTSGRETQYF. Written as DNA, the CDR3 is TGTGCCAGCAGCGGGACTAGCGGGAGGGAGACCCAGTACTTC. The chain is built from TRBV9 and TRBJ2-5; 14 bases line up with TRBD2. This CDR3 has 14 residues. The germline CDR1 and CDR2 sequences are SGDLS and YYNGEE. J lost 5 bases, V lost 3 bases, and 0 bases had no gene match. Drawing the rest from reference TRBV9 and TRBJ2-5, the complete variable domain is DSGVTQTPKHLITATGQRVTLRCSPRSGDLSVYWYQQSLDQGLQFLIQYYNGEERAKGNILERFSAQQFPDLHSELNLSSLELGDSALYFCASSGTSGRETQYFGPGTRLLVL.

This sequence joins TRBV20-1 and TRBJ2-1; 7 bases are a match to TRBD2. The V gene end was trimmed by 4 bases and the J gene end by 0 bases; junction bases not matched to a gene: 3. The V gene's germline CDR1 is DFQATT and CDR2 SNEGSKA (reference sequence). The CDR3 loop spans 14 amino acids. The CDR3 region has the DNA TGCAGTGCTATCCGCGGGAGCTCCTACAATGAGCAGTTCTTC. Translating gives CSAIRGSSYNEQFF.

The V call is TRBV10-3, the J call TRBJ1-2; 8 bases map to TRBD1. Germline V CDR1 and CDR2: ENHRY, SYGVKD. V dropped 2 bases and J dropped 8; count of bases not matched to a gene: 4. This CDR3 region has 13 residues. The chain's CDR3 is CAISEPGGDGYTF. The CDR3 nucleotides read TGTGCCATCAGTGAGCCAGGGGGCGACGGCTACACCTTC.

The chain recombines TRBV14 with TRBJ2-3, with D perhaps given as TRBD1 or TRBD2 (6 bases each). Germline CDR1 SGHDN, CDR2 FVKESK. The V end was cut by 0 bases, the J end by 5 bases, with 12 bases between. The CDR3 length is 15 residues. The CDR3 loop reads CASSQEWTAGDTQYF. CDR3 nucleotides: TGTGCCAGCAGCCAAGAATGGACAGCGGGAGATACGCAGTATTTT.

This clonotype was recorded a few times. The J gene is TRBJ2-5, the V gene TRBV27; weak D call: TRBD2 (6 bases). Germline CDR1 is MNHEY and CDR2 is SMNVEV (reference sequence). CDR3 size: 15 residues. Trimming cost V 2 bases and J 5 bases, with 15 bases left between them. The CDR3 bases are TGTGCCAGCAGTTTAGGGGGGATGGGGGTCGAGACCCAGTACTTC. This gives the protein CASSLGGMGVETQYF.

This clonotype was counted between two and nine times. The chain links TRBV9 to TRBJ2-5; TRBD2 is a possible D gene (6 bases). This CDR3 contains 12 residues. Germline V lookup: CDR1 SGDLS, CDR2 YYNGEE. Trimming shortened V by 4 bases and J by 9 bases, and 13 bases separated the two germline ends. As DNA, the CDR3 is TGTGCCAGCAGCCCCAGGCCGGGGGCCCAGTACTTC. Translated, it gives CASSPRPGAQYF.

This clonotype was picked up a small number of times. V is TRBV18 and J is TRBJ2-5; 9 bases are a match to TRBD1. Per the germline V gene, CDR1 is KGHSH and CDR2 is LQKENI. The V segment lost 0 bases and the J segment 4 bases; nucleotides outside the gene matches: 6. The CDR3 is made up of 16 amino acids. The CDR3 bases are TGTGCCAGCTCACCACCACTCCCGGGACAGGGAGAGACCCAGTACTTC. Protein sequence: CASSPPLPGQGETQYF.

This clonotype was found a few times. V is TRBV20-1 and J is TRBJ2-4, with D perhaps TRBD1 (5 bases). The germline V and J ends were trimmed by 4 bases and 1 base, with 17 bases remaining between them. The CDR3 totals 16 residues. Germline V gene data show CDR1 as DFQATT and CDR2 as SNEGSKA (reference sequence). The CDR3 bases are TGCAGTGCTAAAACCCCAGGGCGGCGGGCCAAAAACATTCAGTACTTC. This encodes CSAKTPGRRAKNIQYF.

This clonotype has just a few counts. The genes are TRBV5-1 and TRBJ2-1; 9 positions agree with TRBD2. CDR1 and CDR2 (germline): SGHRS, YFSETQ. The CDR3 runs 15 residues. V trimming: 1 base; J trimming: 10 bases; junction bases outside the gene matches: 9. The CDR3 reads CASSLRAGGTAEQFF. The DNA for the CDR3 is TGCGCCAGCAGCTTGAGGGCGGGAGGGACCGCGGAGCAGTTCTTC.

This clonotype was counted only a few times. V is TRBV20-1 and J is TRBJ2-5; unclear D gene. The CDR3 contains 12 residues. Germline loops: CDR1 DFQATT, CDR2 SNEGSKA (reference sequence). V was cut by 0 bases and J by 5 bases, with 7 bases left in between. The CDR3 coding sequence is TGCAGTGCTAGAGATCCGACCGAGACCCAGTACTTC. Translating gives CSARDPTETQYF.

In this sample, this clonotype turned up many times. The CDR3 protein is CASSQMLLPVTGELFF. CDR3 nucleotide sequence: TGCGCCAGCAGCCAAATGCTACTACCGGTCACCGGGGAGCTGTTTTTT. The chain uses TRBV4-3 and TRBJ2-2; D ambiguous. The germline V gene encodes CDR1 LGHNA and CDR2 YSLEER. The V end was cut by 2 bases, the J end by 4 bases, with 14 bases between. The CDR3 totals 16 residues.

This clonotype turned up a few times. The chain couples TRBV7-9 to TRBJ2-7; TRBD1 matches 12 bases. The V gene end was trimmed by 6 bases and the J gene end by 9 bases; junction bases not matched to a gene: 9. The CDR3 length is 14 residues. Germline values: CDR1 SEHNR, CDR2 FQNEAQ (reference sequence). The CDR3 bases are TGTGCCAGCAGGAGGGACAGGGGGCGCGGAGCGCAGTACTTC. It encodes CASRRDRGRGAQYF.

The CDR3 sequence is CSALPTTSAEQFF. In nucleotides, the CDR3 is TGCAGTGCTCTCCCAACTACTAGCGCCGAGCAGTTCTTC. The V gene is TRBV20-1, the J gene TRBJ2-1; 7 positions agree with TRBD2. The CDR3 has 13 amino acids. J gave up 10 bases and V 5 bases, and 11 bases lay outside the gene matches. Germline CDR1 is DFQATT and CDR2 is SNEGSKA (reference sequence).

This chain connects TRBV6-6 to TRBJ2-3; D gene ambiguous. Trimming stripped 5 bases from V and 9 bases from J, with 12 bases between. Germline CDR1 and CDR2: MNHNY and SVGAGI (reference sequence). CDR3 length: 12 amino acids. Here the CDR3 reads CASSQIPETQYF. CDR3 nucleotides: TGTGCCAGCAGTCAGATACCGGAGACGCAGTATTTT.

This clonotype has at least ten counts. The chain has TRBV12-3 or TRBV12-4 and TRBJ2-2; no firm D call. The ends were cut back, 7 bases at V and 6 bases at J, with 15 bases in the middle. The CDR3 length is 14 residues. The CDR3 reads CASTLLEPAGELFF. CDR3 nucleotides: TGTGCCAGCACTCTACTCGAACCTGCCGGGGAGCTGTTTTTT.

The table lists this clonotype with many counts. The rearrangement joins TRBV18 to TRBJ1-1; TRBD1 agrees at 7 bases. The CDR3 is 14 residues long. In germline, CDR1 is KGHSH, CDR2 LQKENI. The V gene end was trimmed by 3 bases and the J gene end by 1 base; junction bases not matched to a gene: 2. The CDR3 sequence is CASSPGQRNTEAFF. The DNA for the CDR3 is TGTGCCAGCTCACCGGGACAGAGGAACACTGAAGCTTTCTTT.

The rearrangement links TRBV20-1 to TRBJ2-3, with 8 positions matching TRBD1. The CDR3 length is 11 residues. Per germline, CDR1 DFQATT and CDR2 SNEGSKA (reference sequence). Trimming took 7 bases from V and 6 from J; bases not matched to a gene: 3. CDR3 DNA sequence: TGCAGTGGGGACAGGTCGGATACGCAGTATTTT. The encoded protein is CSGDRSDTQYF.

The chain carries TRBV7-9 and TRBJ2-1, with D perhaps TRBD1 (5 bases). The CDR3 spans 13 residues. V shed 3 bases and J shed 10 bases, with 13 bases lying between them. Germline V gene sequence: CDR1 SEHNR, CDR2 FQNEAQ (reference sequence). This chain's CDR3 is CASSFVGAEEQFF. Here the CDR3 DNA reads TGTGCCAGCAGCTTTGTTGGGGCGGAGGAGCAGTTCTTC.

This clonotype was seen at least ten times. The chain recombines TRBV7-2 with TRBJ1-6; D might be TRBD1 (6 bases). The germline gives CDR1 SGHTA, CDR2 FQGNSA. CDR3 length equals 15 residues. V was shortened by 5 bases and J by 8 bases, with 16 bases between the two germline ends. CDR3 sequence: CASSRGWGADSPLHF. CDR3 DNA: TGTGCCAGCAGCCGAGGGTGGGGGGCCGATTCACCCCTCCACTTT.

In this sample, this clonotype turned up a few times. V usage is TRBV7-2 and J usage is TRBJ2-3; no definite D call. This CDR3 spans 14 amino acids. Germline CDR1 is SGHTA and CDR2 is FQGNSA. The V end lost 8 bases, the J end lost 2 bases, and 14 bases lay between the germline ends. CDR3 in DNA: TGTGCCAGCGGAATGACCCTGGACACAGATACGCAGTATTTT. It specifies CASGMTLDTDTQYF. The full variable domain, its missing parts supplied by reference TRBV7-2 and TRBJ2-3, is GAGVSQSPSNKVTEKGKDVELRCDPISGHTALYWYRQSLGQGLEFLIYFQGNSAPDKSGLPSDRFSAERTGGSVSTLTIQRTQQEDSAVYLCASGMTLDTDTQYFGPGTRLTVL.

The chain combines TRBV12-3 or TRBV12-4 with TRBJ2-7; D remains unclear. V shed 6 bases and J shed 2 bases, with 14 bases lying between them. The CDR3 sequence is 14 residues long. The CDR3 protein is CASSEELRTYEQYF. The CDR3 DNA follows: TGTGCCAGCAGCGAGGAGCTTCGGACCTACGAGCAGTACTTC.

V and J are TRBV2 and TRBJ2-6; D gene unclear. Germline CDR1 SNHLY, CDR2 FYNNEI. The CDR3 spans 16 residues. V was trimmed by 1 base and J by 0 bases, leaving 7 bases between them. The CDR3 coding sequence is TGTGCCAGCAGTGAAGGACACAGCTCTGGGGCCAACGTCCTGACTTTC. Its protein product is CASSEGHSSGANVLTF. The whole variable domain, remainder taken from reference TRBV2 and TRBJ2-6, is EPEVTQTPSHQVTQMGQEVILRCVPISNHLYFYWYRQILGQKVEFLVSFYNNEISEKSEIFDDQFSVERPDGSNFTLKIRSTKLEDSAMYFCASSEGHSSGANVLTFGAGSRLTVL.

The rearrangement joins TRBV7-2 to TRBJ2-6; D unclear. Germline loops: CDR1 SGHTA, CDR2 FQGNSA. This CDR3 is built from 13 residues. V was clipped by 5 bases and J by 4 bases, with 6 bases between them. The CDR3: CASSTRGANVLTF. In nucleotides, the CDR3 is TGTGCCAGCAGCACGCGCGGGGCCAACGTCCTGACTTTC.

This clonotype was seen only a few times. The chain combines TRBV5-1 with TRBJ2-1; D possibly corresponds to TRBD2 (5 bases). This CDR3 contains 15 residues. Trimming took off 3 bases at V and 0 bases at J, with 10 bases between the two ends. The V gene's germline CDR1 is SGHRS and CDR2 YFSETQ. The CDR3 DNA sequence: TGCGCCAGCAGCTGGGCGGGCAGCTCCTACAATGAGCAGTTCTTC. Its protein product is CASSWAGSSYNEQFF.